The entry below describes one T cell receptor beta chain. Its antigen has not been determined. No base quality values were provided; no much bigger clone lies one nucleotide off. Using the deep immunoSEQ assay, multiplex PCR amplified TCR CDR3 regions from genomic DNA. Extracted genomic DNA from each cell subset was spread evenly across all wells of several immunoSEQ 96-well plates, with each plate serving as a replicate. For sorted subsets, around 200 ng genomic DNA, equal to some 30,000 T cell genomes, was loaded into each replicate PCR. Purified libraries were measured with a Qubit 3.0 fluorometer, size-checked on a Bioanalyzer 2100, and measured again with the KAPA Library Quantification kit. Each immunoSEQ 96-well plate was sequenced on its own single-read 150-cycle Illumina NextSeq 550 flow cell. On the study's bioinformatics: The immunoSEQ output contained only junctional sequences without quality scores, so filtering could not match that applied to full-length reads. To assign V/J genes and CDR3, sequences were annotated using PyIR, a Python wrapper for IgBLAST v1.9, with IMGT germline references. Reads were filtered out if the reads had weak V/J assignments (E-value above 1e-6), no CDR3, stop codons, out-of-frame junctions, or ambiguous translated residues. V3J clonotypes were defined as sequences sharing the same inferred V gene, J gene, and CDR3 amino acid sequence. To compute the percentage overlap between repertoires, the number of shared unique clonotypes was divided by the size of the smaller repertoire. Repertoire richness was assessed with RTK rarefaction, the Chao1 estimator, and Recon v2.1 estimates of unobserved clonotypes. OLGA was used to compute generation probabilities for all TCRbeta clonotypes that the gDNA method yielded from a handful of donors. The source is immuneACCESS, and TCRdb retained only in-frame sequences with V and J called. Part of the clones is not carried over; for the studies checked, unresolved V genes explain less than half of this, and the remainder is unexplained. The DNA was the basis for D and trimming; V, J and clone size are from that table. Counted in this sample were more than 850,000 clones; more than 75% of them appeared once. The ten largest clones take up approximately 0.5% of the sample.

This sample stems from a study of shared clonotypes between healthy human individuals (dated by TCRdb to about 2020). Background on the whole study: A few men and a couple of women, aged 18 to 49 years, made up the cohort. For each donor, three plates each were used for CD4 naive and CD4 memory, two plates were used for CD8 naive, and one plate was used for CD8 memory. Leukapheresis yielded between about 0.9 and 10 billion PBMCs per donor. Different laboratories and diverse techniques were used to prepare libraries and sequence TCR repertoires, to increase sequencing depth and limit assay-specific biases. The study deeply sequenced blood TCR repertoires of five healthy adults to estimate repertoire size and the extent of clonotype sharing between individuals.

The donors were healthy, HIV-negative adults who had no recently reported acute infections or vaccinations. Every donor was a Caucasian adult living in Nashville, Tennessee, USA. Magnetic negative selection was used to enrich CD4+ T cells, after which naive cells were positively selected on CD45RA and the negative fraction became the memory subset. Blood was obtained by leukapheresis, after which PBMCs were separated by Ficoll-Histopaque density gradient centrifugation and cryopreserved in liquid nitrogen vapor phase. Analytical flow cytometry was used to check the purity and quantity of every magnetically sorted T cell population. From each sorted fraction, genomic DNA was isolated and quantified by UV absorbance on a Nanodrop 2000c. Overall study outcomes, separate from this receptor: Rarefaction of sorted-subset datasets indicated incomplete sequencing despite the large sequencing depth. Sharing across a few donors was observed for roughly 5.4% of naive CD4, about 3.2% of naive CD8, 2% to 2.5% of memory CD4, and around 0.4% of memory CD8 clonotypes. Pairwise subsampling led to the expectation that sequencing depth would affect the degree of clonotype sharing among donors. Larger estimated clonotype richness was generally found for naive subsets than for memory subsets. Sampling was restricted to blood, and TCR repertoires in tissue are likely to differ from TCR repertoires in blood. Compared with non-shared clonotypes, the clonotypes found in all four sorted-subset donors had higher generation probabilities. The genetic and exposure-history diversity represented was limited by the small number of donors.

The sequencing sample was made of memory CD4+ T cells from PBMCs. Reading the label with the study, this specimen's cell subset or site is: CD45RA-negative fraction. This clonotype originated in a man in his late teens or twenties in good health. Some clones in this sample may be carry-over from other donors' samples.

This receptor carries the CDR3 CASSSPGSGKPYEQYF. The sequenced DNA is TGTGCCAGCAGTTCCCCTGGGAGCGGGAAACCCTACGAGCAGTACTTC. The chain uses TRBV28 and TRBJ2-7; 7 central nucleotides agree with TRBD2. From the germline V gene, CDR1 is MDHEN and CDR2 is SYDVKM. The CDR3 spans 16 residues, from the cysteine through the phenylalanine. Only the CDR3 part of the read is kept: 48 bases, read in frame from the first base. V is trimmed back by 4 bases and J by 2 bases, and the junction contains 11 bases that no gene match accounts for.